This T cell receptor beta chain was captured by sequencing in a study of blood T cell repertoires in COVID-19 (dated by TCRdb to about 2020). General notes on the study: Samples covering the acute and convalescent phases of COVID-19 were provided by collaborators in the United States, Italy and Spain. The material from the prospective study consisted of cDNA or gDNA derived from T cells, B-cell-depleted T cells, or PBMCs. The dataset comprised deeply sampled blood TCRbeta repertoires from subjects exposed to, actively infected with, or recovered from COVID-19. The repertoires were released in a freely available public database intended as a resource for research on the immune response to SARS-CoV-2. The samples were drawn from two sources: the first 160 participants of the ongoing ImmuneRACE study, and 950 to 1,500 subjects contributed by 6 global collaborators. The sample metadata nearly always contained a de-identified subject ID, COVID-19 status, age in years and sex. Where available, HLA class I and class II types were taken from metadata supplied by the sample provider and were not determined by assay-based typing.

The CDR3 has 16 amino acids, counting the end cysteine and phenylalanine. Only the CDR3 DNA is retained, 48 bases long and in frame from the first base. CDR1 and CDR2, looked up from the germline V gene (reference sequence), are SSHAT and FNYEAQ. V has 5 bases trimmed and J has 0 bases trimmed; junction bases matching no gene number 10. The immunoSEQ Assay, a bias-controlled multiplex PCR, was used to amplify TCRbeta CDR3 regions from genomic DNA. Concerning the study's data processing: Within the assay, amplification of reference gene primers was used to estimate how many nucleated cells each sample contained. To quantify the absolute abundance of each unique TCRbeta CDR3 rearrangement, sequence reads were collapsed and filtered. For each sample, productive Simpson clonality was calculated as the square root of Simpson's diversity index over productive rearrangements. TCRdb provides this immuneACCESS table in a form limited to in-frame rearrangements. Some clones are lacking; in checked studies, under half of them reflect an unresolved V gene, and why the rest are absent is not known. From that table come the V and J calls and clone size; the DNA was used to work out D and trimming. In all, the sample holds fewer than 110,000 clones, and 85% to 95% of those were seen once. The top ten clonotypes cover about 5.7% of the sample.

Whole blood was collected in K2EDTA tubes by collaborating institutions according to the institutions' own protocols. For TCRbeta analysis, collaborators shipped samples in one of three forms: frozen whole blood, isolated PBMCs, or DNA extracted from either of those sample types. Comment on this clone: Which antigen it targets is not known. No much larger clonotype is one base removed from it; base qualities were not supplied.

Study-wide conclusions, independent of this receptor: The amount of clinical and demographic metadata varied by source and participant and was provided uncurated.

This clonotype was sampled from a middle-aged man with active COVID-19. Sequences were obtained from peripheral blood. Rearrangement joined TRBV7-7 to TRBJ2-7, with 7 junctional bases fitting TRBD2. The CDR3 region has the sequence CASSVPHRTSSYEQYF. Read as DNA, the sequence is TGTGCCAGCAGCGTACCTCATAGGACTAGCTCCTACGAGCAGTACTTC.